The clone carrying this TCR beta chain was seen just once. The germline CDR1 and CDR2 sequences are SGHRS and YFSETQ. The V and J ends lost 6 bases and 9 bases, in that order; junction bases with no gene match: 9. There are 13 residues in the CDR3. The data stem from a study of blood T cell repertoires in COVID-19. Measured with immunoSEQ multiplex PCR; TCRdb has only the in-frame clones, and not every one. The table includes 250,000 to 300,000 clones, 87% detected once. Material for sequencing was peripheral blood. This receptor was obtained from a woman in her forties or fifties who had recovered from COVID-19. The rearrangement links TRBV5-1 to TRBJ2-7; TRBD1 matches at 10 bases. Here the CDR3 reads CASNFGQGDVQYF. Written as DNA, the CDR3 is TGCGCCAGCAATTTCGGACAGGGGGATGTGCAGTACTTC.